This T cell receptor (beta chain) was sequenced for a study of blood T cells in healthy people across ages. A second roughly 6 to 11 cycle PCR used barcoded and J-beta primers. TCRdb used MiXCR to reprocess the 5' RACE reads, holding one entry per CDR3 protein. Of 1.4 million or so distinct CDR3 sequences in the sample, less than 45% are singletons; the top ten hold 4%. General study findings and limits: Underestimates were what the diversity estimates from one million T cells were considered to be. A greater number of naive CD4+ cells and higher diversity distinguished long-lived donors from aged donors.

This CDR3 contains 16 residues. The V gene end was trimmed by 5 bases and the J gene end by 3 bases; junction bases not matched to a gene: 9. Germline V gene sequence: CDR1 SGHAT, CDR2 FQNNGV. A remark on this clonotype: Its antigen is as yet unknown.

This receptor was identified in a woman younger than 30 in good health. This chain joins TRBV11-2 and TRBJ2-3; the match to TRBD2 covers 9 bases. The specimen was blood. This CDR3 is CASSDRLAAGTDTQYF. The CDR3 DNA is TGTGCCAGCAGCGATCGACTAGCGGCCGGAACAGATACGCAGTATTTT.